Shown below are 32 T cell receptor beta chains from a single sample sequenced in a study of shared clonotypes between healthy human individuals. Sequenced by immunoSEQ multiplex PCR; TCRdb stores in-frame clones only, minus some. The profile shows roughly 500,000 clones, 90% to 96% of them singletons. Input material: naive CD4+ T cells sorted from blood. Subset: CD45RA+ positively selected. The receptors were gathered from a woman in her 30s in good health.

The J gene is TRBJ2-3, the V gene TRBV18; no definite D call. The CDR3 covers 12 residues. The V and J ends lost 2 bases and 3 bases respectively, with 3 bases between them. The germline gives CDR1 KGHSH, CDR2 LQKENI. This CDR3 reads CASSPMTDTQYF. As DNA, the CDR3 is TGTGCCAGCTCACCAATGACAGATACGCAGTATTTT.

The chain carries TRBV18 and TRBJ1-2, with unresolved D. Trimming shortened V by 4 bases and J by 2 bases, and 8 bases separated the two germline ends. Per the germline V gene, CDR1 is KGHSH and CDR2 is LQKENI. The CDR3 totals 13 residues. For the CDR3, the DNA is TGTGCCAGCTCACGACAAAAGAACTATGGCTACACCTTC. This translates into CASSRQKNYGYTF.

J is TRBJ1-1 and V is TRBV9; no clear D gene. Germline V gene sequence: CDR1 SGDLS, CDR2 YYNGEE. There are 15 residues in the CDR3. V lost 0 bases and J 0 bases, leaving 9 bases between the germline ends. The CDR3 nucleotides read TGTGCCAGCAGCGTAGTTGTGGGTGTGAACACTGAAGCTTTCTTT. It codes for CASSVVVGVNTEAFF.

This clone was counted between two and nine times. The chain couples TRBV2 to TRBJ2-7; TRBD1 matches at 8 bases. V trimming: 4 bases; J trimming: 3 bases; junction bases outside the gene matches: 8. Germline-derived CDR1 and CDR2 are SNHLY and FYNNEI. The CDR3 loop spans 15 amino acids. Here the CDR3 reads CASSAGGQGYYEQYF. The CDR3, as DNA: TGTGCCAGCAGTGCCGGAGGACAGGGATACTACGAGCAGTACTTC. Together with reference TRBV2 and TRBJ2-7, the CDR3 gives the full variable domain: EPEVTQTPSHQVTQMGQEVILRCVPISNHLYFYWYRQILGQKVEFLVSFYNNEISEKSEIFDDQFSVERPDGSNFTLKIRSTKLEDSAMYFCASSAGGQGYYEQYFGPGTRLTVT.

The CDR3 DNA follows: TGTGCCAGCAGTTTAGATGACAGGGTGGTCAATCAGCCCCAGCATTTT. It translates to CASSLDDRVVNQPQHF. The gene calls are TRBV28 and TRBJ1-5, with 7 bases matching TRBD1. Looked up from germline, CDR1 is MDHEN and CDR2 is SYDVKM. The CDR3 loop spans 16 amino acids. J was trimmed by 3 bases and V by 2 bases; bases with no gene match: 7.

The rearrangement joins TRBV10-2 to TRBJ2-1, with D possibly being TRBD1 (5 bases). V was trimmed by 8 bases and J by 9 bases, leaving 17 bases between them. Per the germline V gene, CDR1 is WSHSY and CDR2 is SAAADI. CDR3 length: 13 amino acids. The CDR3 reads CASAPKAGIEQFF. CDR3 nucleotide sequence: TGCGCCAGCGCCCCAAAGGCAGGGATTGAGCAGTTCTTC.

This chain uses TRBV28 with TRBJ2-1; 8 positions agree with TRBD2. This CDR3 is built from 17 residues. J gave up 0 bases and V 6 bases, and 10 bases lay outside the gene matches. Germline V gene sequence: CDR1 MDHEN, CDR2 SYDVKM. The CDR3 loop reads CASSLTTSGVSYNEQFF. The CDR3 DNA reads TGTGCCAGCAGCCTTACTACTAGCGGAGTCTCCTACAATGAGCAGTTCTTC.

The V and J genes are TRBV28 and TRBJ2-7, with D possibly TRBD2 on 6 matching bases. The CDR3 runs to 13 residues. Trimming pared 7 bases from V and 3 bases from J, leaving 13 bases between. Germline CDR1 reads MDHEN; CDR2 reads SYDVKM. Here the CDR3 DNA reads TGTGCCAGCACAGGAGGGGCGATCTACGAGCAGTACTTC. Protein product: CASTGGAIYEQYF.

The genes are TRBV11-2 and TRBJ2-3; D gene unclear. V was pared by 4 bases and J by 7 bases, with 9 bases between. The germline CDR1 and CDR2 sequences are SGHAT and FQNNGV. CDR3 length: 12 amino acids. The CDR3 is CASSSNRYTQYF. DNA for the CDR3: TGTGCCAGCAGCTCTAACAGATATACGCAGTATTTT.

The chain combines TRBV14 with TRBJ2-1; unclear D gene. Per germline, CDR1 SGHDN and CDR2 FVKESK. This CDR3 is 15 amino acids long. Deletions cut 0 bases from V and 3 bases from J, with 9 bases between. In DNA form, the CDR3 reads TGTGCCAGCAGCCAAGAGCAATCGATCTACAATGAGCAGTTCTTC. Translation gives CASSQEQSIYNEQFF.

The chain combines TRBV28 with TRBJ2-2, with 10 bases aligning to TRBD2. Germline lookup yields CDR1 MDHEN and CDR2 SYDVKM. This CDR3 region has 13 residues. The V and J ends lost 8 bases and 9 bases, in that order; junction bases with no gene match: 6. CDR3 residues: CASGTSDFRELFF. DNA of the CDR3: TGTGCCAGCGGGACTAGCGACTTCAGGGAGCTGTTTTTT. Full variable domain (remainder filled in from reference TRBV28 and TRBJ2-2): DVKVTQSSRYLVKRTGEKVFLECVQDMDHENMFWYRQDPGLGLRLIYFSYDVKMKEKGDIPEGYSVSREKKERFSLILESASTNQTSMYLCASGTSDFRELFFGEGSRLTVL.

The V call is TRBV2, the J call TRBJ2-2; D not resolved. The germline V gene encodes CDR1 SNHLY and CDR2 FYNNEI. This CDR3 contains 14 residues. The germline V and J ends were trimmed by 4 bases and 4 bases, with 10 bases remaining between them. The CDR3 is CASSGWQITGELFF. DNA of the CDR3: TGTGCCAGCAGTGGTTGGCAGATCACCGGGGAGCTGTTTTTT.

The chain combines TRBV9 with TRBJ2-1; 12 bases are shared with TRBD2. Losses at the gene ends were 3 bases for V and 4 bases for J; bases not matched to a gene: 8. The CDR3 spans 17 residues. The germline CDR1 and CDR2 sequences are SGDLS and YYNGEE. The CDR3 DNA is TGTGCCAGCAGCGCCCCCCCTAGCGGGAGGGGGTACAATGAGCAGTTCTTC. Translation gives CASSAPPSGRGYNEQFF. The whole variable domain, remainder taken from reference TRBV9 and TRBJ2-1, is DSGVTQTPKHLITATGQRVTLRCSPRSGDLSVYWYQQSLDQGLQFLIQYYNGEERAKGNILERFSAQQFPDLHSELNLSSLELGDSALYFCASSAPPSGRGYNEQFFGPGTRLTVL.

V is TRBV19 and J is TRBJ1-4; the D gene is possibly TRBD1 (5 bases). The V end was cut by 5 bases, the J end by 0 bases, with 7 bases between. Germline V gene lookup returns CDR1 LNHDA and CDR2 SQIVND (reference sequence). The length of the CDR3 is 14 residues. The CDR3 region is CASSATATNEKLFF. The CDR3 DNA is TGTGCCAGTAGTGCGACAGCAACTAATGAAAAACTGTTTTTT.

The chain recombines TRBV19 with TRBJ1-5, with 7 bases aligning to TRBD1. The germline CDR1 and CDR2 sequences are LNHDA and SQIVND (reference sequence). Trimming at V came to 6 bases and at J to 5 bases, leaving 4 bases not matched to a gene. This CDR3 is 13 amino acids long. CDR3 amino acids: CASRDRDYQPQHF. For the CDR3, the DNA is TGTGCCAGTAGAGACAGGGATTATCAGCCCCAGCATTTT.

The chain has TRBV28 and TRBJ2-7; TRBD2 might be the D (5 bases). The V and J ends lost 4 bases and 3 bases respectively, with 7 bases between them. This CDR3 spans 12 amino acids. Germline CDR1 and CDR2: MDHEN and SYDVKM. The CDR3: CASSSGIYEQYF. The DNA for the CDR3 is TGTGCCAGCAGTTCGGGAATCTACGAGCAGTACTTC.

V and J are TRBV11-3 and TRBJ2-3, with TRBD2 matching over 14 bases. CDR1 is SGHNT, CDR2 YENEEA, per germline. This CDR3 is built from 19 residues. V gave up 5 bases and J gave up 0 bases; unmatched junction bases: 10. CDR3 loop: CASSRGLAGGSWSTDTQYF. CDR3 DNA: TGTGCCAGCAGCAGAGGACTAGCGGGAGGCTCCTGGAGCACAGATACGCAGTATTTT.

This chain links TRBV5-4 with TRBJ2-2, with D maybe TRBD1 (5 bases). V was trimmed by 4 bases and J by 5 bases, leaving 9 bases between them. Germline V gene lookup returns CDR1 SGHNT and CDR2 YYREEE (reference sequence). The CDR3 is made up of 13 amino acids. CDR3 loop: CASSTDRTGELFF. CDR3 nucleotides: TGTGCCAGCAGCACTGACAGAACCGGGGAGCTGTTTTTT.

J is TRBJ2-1 and V is TRBV19; 8 bases map to TRBD2. This CDR3 contains 17 residues. With V trimmed by 3 bases and J by 9 bases, 16 bases remained unmatched. Germline CDR1 reads LNHDA; CDR2 reads SQIVND (reference sequence). This chain's CDR3 is CASSMSRGTRVVTEQFF. The CDR3 DNA follows: TGTGCCAGTAGTATGTCGAGGGGGACTAGGGTCGTCACTGAGCAGTTCTTC. The complete variable domain, with remaining parts taken from reference TRBV19 and TRBJ2-1, reads DGGITQSPKYLFRKEGQNVTLSCEQNLNHDAMYWYRQDPGQGLRLIYYSQIVNDFQKGDIAEGYSVSREKKESFPLTVTSAQKNPTAFYLCASSMSRGTRVVTEQFFGPGTRLTVL.

The table lists this clone with a few counts. This rearrangement joins TRBV11-2 to TRBJ2-7, with 10 bases fitting TRBD1. The trim removed 4 bases at V and 3 bases at J, leaving 3 bases unmatched. The CDR3 is made up of 14 amino acids. The germline gives CDR1 SGHAT, CDR2 FQNNGV. The DNA for the CDR3 is TGTGCCAGCAGCTCCGGACAGGGGGGCTACGAGCAGTACTTC. Amino acid sequence: CASSSGQGGYEQYF.

The chain combines TRBV11-3 with TRBJ2-3, with 8 nucleotides matching TRBD2. V dropped 5 bases and J dropped 8; count of bases not matched to a gene: 12. The CDR3 is 15 amino acids. Germline V gives CDR1 SGHNT, CDR2 YENEEA. The CDR3 coding sequence is TGTGCCAGCAGCCCCAGGCTAGCGGGCGGGGGTACGCAGTATTTT. This translates into CASSPRLAGGGTQYF.

This sequence joins TRBV5-1 and TRBJ2-7, with TRBD2 identical over 12 bases. The CDR3 runs 17 residues. V was clipped by 4 bases and J by 0 bases; unmatched bases: 8. In germline, CDR1 is SGHRS, CDR2 YFSETQ. The CDR3 DNA sequence: TGCGCCAGCAGCGGAGGGACTAGCGGGTTACCCTCCTACGAGCAGTACTTC. This gives the protein CASSGGTSGLPSYEQYF.

The rearrangement joins TRBV11-1 to TRBJ2-1; the match to TRBD1 covers 9 bases. CDR1 and CDR2 from the germline V gene are SGHAT and FQDESV (reference sequence). V lost 5 bases to trimming and J lost 5 bases; unmatched junction nucleotides: 7. The CDR3 is 15 amino acids. The CDR3 region has the DNA TGTGCCAGCAGCCCCCGGGACAGGGCAAACAATGAGCAGTTCTTC. This translates into CASSPRDRANNEQFF.

This rearrangement joins TRBV2 to TRBJ2-1, with a possible D match to TRBD2 (6 bases). Germline values: CDR1 SNHLY, CDR2 FYNNEI. V lost 4 bases and J lost 10, with 11 bases in between. This CDR3 contains 12 residues. CDR3 nucleotide sequence: TGTGCCAGCAGTGGACTAGTCGGGGAGCAGTTCTTC. This encodes CASSGLVGEQFF. The full variable domain, rest sourced from reference TRBV2 and TRBJ2-1, is EPEVTQTPSHQVTQMGQEVILRCVPISNHLYFYWYRQILGQKVEFLVSFYNNEISEKSEIFDDQFSVERPDGSNFTLKIRSTKLEDSAMYFCASSGLVGEQFFGPGTRLTVL.

The gene calls are TRBV5-1 and TRBJ2-2; possibly TRBD1 for D (6 bases). Trimming cost V 0 bases and J 0 bases, with 18 bases left between them. The CDR3 totals 19 residues. Germline V gene lookup returns CDR1 SGHRS and CDR2 YFSETQ. This chain's CDR3 is CASSLVVLGGVSNTGELFF. CDR3 nucleotide sequence: TGCGCCAGCAGCTTGGTGGTTCTAGGGGGAGTATCGAACACCGGGGAGCTGTTTTTT. Filled out from reference TRBV5-1 and TRBJ2-2, the complete variable domain reads KAGVTQTPRYLIKTRGQQVTLSCSPISGHRSVSWYQQTPGQGLQFLFEYFSETQRNKGNFPGRFSGRQFSNSRSEMNVSTLELGDSALYLCASSLVVLGGVSNTGELFFGEGSRLTVL.

The J gene is TRBJ2-7, the V gene TRBV7-8; D may be TRBD1 (6 bases). Germline CDR1 reads SGHVS; CDR2 reads FQNEAQ. CDR3 length: 13 amino acids. V lost 2 bases and J lost 5, with 10 bases in between. CDR3 in amino acids: CASSLNRDHEQYF. The CDR3 DNA follows: TGTGCCAGCAGCTTAAACAGGGACCACGAGCAGTACTTC.

V usage is TRBV30 and J usage is TRBJ2-7; 11 nucleotides line up with TRBD2. J was trimmed by 6 bases and V by 4 bases; bases with no gene match: 8. CDR3 length: 14 residues. Germline values: CDR1 GTSNPN, CDR2 SVGIG (reference sequence). CDR3 bases: TGTGCCTGGAACAGACTAGCGGGAAGGTTCGAGCAGTACTTC. It translates to CAWNRLAGRFEQYF. The full variable domain, rest sourced from reference TRBV30 and TRBJ2-7, is SQTIHQWPATLVQPVGSPLSLECTVEGTSNPNLYWYRQAAGRGLQLLFYSVGIGQISSEVPQNLSASRPQDRQFILSSKKLLLSDSGFYLCAWNRLAGRFEQYFGPGTRLTVT.

The rearrangement links TRBV6-1 to TRBJ2-5; TRBD1 might be the D (5 bases). Germline V gene data show CDR1 as MNHNS and CDR2 as SASEGT. V gave up 2 bases and J gave up 5 bases, with 12 bases separating them. The CDR3 covers 14 residues. The CDR3 here is CASSEPVGLETQYF. The CDR3 coding sequence is TGTGCCAGCAGTGAACCGGTGGGGCTCGAGACCCAGTACTTC.

The genes are TRBV27 and TRBJ2-3; D call uncertain. V dropped 6 bases and J dropped 1 base, with 8 bases sitting between them. The CDR3 runs 13 residues. CDR1 and CDR2 from the germline V gene are MNHEY and SMNVEV (reference sequence). The DNA of the CDR3 is TGTGCCAGCAGGACCCTGGGCACAGATACGCAGTATTTT. Amino acid sequence: CASRTLGTDTQYF.

The rearrangement links TRBV27 to TRBJ2-7; 8 nucleotides align to TRBD1. With 1 base clipped from V and 9 bases from J, the junction kept 14 bases outside the gene matches. The CDR3 totals 16 residues. CDR1 and CDR2 (germline): MNHEY, SMNVEV (reference sequence). The CDR3 here is CASSLLVLRTGNGQYF. Here the CDR3 DNA reads TGTGCCAGCAGTTTATTGGTGCTGAGGACAGGGAACGGGCAGTACTTC.

The CDR3 protein is CASRESGGGETQYF. The CDR3 DNA reads TGTGCCAGCAGGGAATCCGGGGGGGGAGAGACCCAGTACTTC. V usage is TRBV2 and J usage is TRBJ2-5; 8 bases line up with TRBD2. CDR3 size: 14 residues. J gave up 4 bases and V 6 bases, and 7 bases lay outside the gene matches. Germline CDR1 SNHLY, CDR2 FYNNEI.

The chain couples TRBV5-1 to TRBJ2-1; D remains ambiguous. Germline CDR1 is SGHRS and CDR2 is YFSETQ. The CDR3 spans 15 residues. V was cut by 3 bases and J by 6 bases, with 16 bases left in between. As DNA, the CDR3 is TGCGCCAGCAGCTCGGCGGCTGGTCAACTCAATGAGCAGTTCTTC. It yields the protein CASSSAAGQLNEQFF.